This TCR beta chain appears in the sequencing data of a study of T cell repertoires in cytomegalovirus infection. Germline assignment: CDR1 SEHNR and CDR2 FQNEAQ (reference sequence). V lost 5 bases to trimming and J lost 4 bases, with 8 bases between them. The CDR3 consists of 13 residues. The table lists this clonotype with a few counts. As yet, its antigen is unknown. From the reads, TCRdb called clonotypes with MiXCR, one entry per CDR3 protein. The sample contains some 350,000 distinct CDR3 sequences, almost 30% of which appear only once. The sequencing here drew on cultured PBMCs, taken from culture after CMV antigen stimulation. The rearrangement uses TRBV7-9 and TRBJ2-2, with no clear D. The receptor comes from a human donor in good health (CMV status not recorded). Some clones in this sample may be carry-over from other donors' samples. CDR3 DNA: TGTGCCAGCAGCCCGAACCCCACCGGGGAGCTGTTTTTT. Amino acid sequence: CASSPNPTGELFF.